This is a list of T cell receptor beta chains from one sample in a study of cytomegalovirus exposure and HLA in healthy donors. Repertoires were generated with immunoSEQ multiplex PCR, while TCRdb's copy carries only in-frame clones and drops some. The table records 150,000 to 200,000 clones, 80% to 90% of them present only once. Sequencing was performed on PBMCs. These receptors were obtained from a girl aged 10-17 years in good health and CMV-seropositive. Each CDR3 is given with its conserved first and last residue. The order of the fields is D gene, V gene, J gene, clone size, CDR3 protein, CDR3 DNA. The D gene is left open where the match is weak. Rows may omit the clone size; those that give it use once, few, many or a size class.

TRBD1,TRBV5-6,TRBJ2-1,-,CASSLSRDRLYNEQFF,TGTGCCAGCAGCTTGTCCCGGGACAGACTATACAATGAGCAGTTCTTC
-,TRBV6-5,TRBJ2-1,-,CASSYMQGIKSNEQFF,TGTGCCAGCAGTTACATGCAGGGTATTAAATCGAATGAGCAGTTCTTC
TRBD1,TRBV9,TRBJ1-3,-,CASSEDRAPGNTIYF,TGTGCCAGCAGCGAAGACAGGGCACCTGGAAACACCATATATTTT
-,TRBV7-9,TRBJ1-1,-,CASSQQNTEAFF,TGTGCCAGCAGCCAACAGAACACTGAAGCTTTCTTT
-,TRBV7-9,TRBJ2-7,-,CASSHNIYEQYF,TGTGCCAGCAGCCATAACATCTACGAGCAGTACTTC
-,TRBV5-1,TRBJ1-1,-,CASSNGQPNTEAFF,TGCGCCAGCAGTAACGGACAGCCGAACACTGAAGCTTTCTTT
TRBD2,TRBV13,TRBJ2-5,-,CASSLVAGVEQETQYF,TGTGCCAGCAGCTTAGTCGCGGGAGTTGAGCAAGAGACCCAGTACTTC
TRBD1,TRBV6-1,TRBJ1-2,few,CASSVGQGLVSYTF,TGTGCCAGCAGTGTGGGACAGGGGCTTGTGAGCTACACCTTC
-,TRBV6-5,TRBJ2-2,-,CASSYEGTNTGELFF,TGTGCCAGCAGTTACGAGGGAACGAACACCGGGGAGCTGTTTTTT
-,TRBV9,TRBJ2-7,-,CASSATTEAHEQYF,TGTGCCAGCAGCGCGACTACAGAAGCCCACGAGCAGTACTTC
TRBD2,TRBV6-5,TRBJ2-1,-,CASSPRLAWVNEQFF,TGTGCCAGCAGTCCTAGACTAGCTTGGGTAAATGAGCAGTTCTTC
TRBD1,TRBV5-1,TRBJ1-6,once,CASNLDPGQGNSPLHF,TGCGCCAGCAACCTAGACCCGGGACAGGGTAATTCACCCCTCCACTTT
-,TRBV7-7,TRBJ2-2,-,CASSLGRVTGELFF,TGTGCTAGCAGCTTAGGCAGGGTGACCGGGGAGCTGTTTTTT
-,TRBV5-6,TRBJ1-2,-,CASSLTGTSGYTF,TGTGCCAGCAGCTTGACAGGGACGAGCGGCTACACCTTC
-,TRBV30,TRBJ2-3,-,CAWSVLGGGKDTQYF,TGTGCCTGGAGTGTACTTGGAGGGGGCAAGGATACGCAGTATTTT
-,TRBV27,TRBJ2-7,few,CASSLGPGAYEQYF,TGTGCCAGCAGCTTAGGTCCGGGGGCCTACGAGCAGTACTTC
-,TRBV27,TRBJ1-1,-,CASSFRVDTEAFF,TGTGCCAGCAGTTTCCGGGTAGACACTGAAGCTTTCTTT
-,TRBV19,TRBJ1-1,-,CASSDLRATEAFF,TGTGCCAGTTCCGACCTCAGGGCCACTGAAGCTTTCTTT
TRBD2,TRBV4-2,TRBJ2-1,-,CASTPAETSAINEQFF,TGTGCCAGCACCCCCGCTGAGACTAGCGCAATCAATGAGCAGTTCTTC
-,TRBV5-5,TRBJ1-1,-,CASSFVAGKEAFF,TGTGCCAGCAGCTTTGTGGCCGGGAAGGAAGCTTTCTTT
TRBD1,TRBV28,TRBJ1-5,-,CASSRPGGTRAQHF,TGTGCCAGCAGCAGGCCAGGGGGAACAAGGGCCCAGCATTTT
-,TRBV7-9,TRBJ1-5,few,CASSLAGDNQPQHF,TGTGCCAGCAGCCTCGCCGGAGACAATCAGCCCCAGCATTTT
-,TRBV14,TRBJ2-7,-,CASSHRRNSSYEQYF,TGTGCCAGCAGCCACCGACGGAACAGCTCCTACGAGCAGTACTTC
-,TRBV19,TRBJ1-1,-,CASSATWNTEAFF,TGTGCCAGTAGTGCCACTTGGAACACTGAAGCTTTCTTT
-,TRBV4-1,TRBJ1-2,-,CASSQEGALEGYTF,TGCGCCAGCAGCCAAGAGGGGGCACTGGAGGGCTACACCTTC
TRBD2,TRBV6-5,TRBJ2-1,-,CASSYDAGEYLNEQFF,TGTGCCAGCAGTTATGATGCGGGGGAGTACCTAAATGAGCAGTTCTTC
TRBD1,TRBV28,TRBJ2-1,-,CASSLSKGTGVFF,TGTGCCAGCAGTTTATCAAAGGGTACAGGGGTGTTCTTC
-,TRBV4-2,TRBJ1-1,-,CASSQEQGPNTEAFF,TGTGCCAGCAGCCAAGAACAGGGCCCGAACACTGAAGCTTTCTTT
-,TRBV5-1,TRBJ2-3,-,CASSLGKGISTDTQYF,TGCGCCAGCAGCTTGGGAAAGGGGATTAGCACAGATACGCAGTATTTT
TRBD1,TRBV29-1,TRBJ2-7,once,CSVGTGTGSYEQYF,TGCAGCGTAGGTACCGGGACAGGCTCCTACGAGCAGTACTTC
-,TRBV27,TRBJ2-7,-,CASSRRTGNSYEQYF,TGTGCCAGCAGCCGGCGGACGGGGAACTCCTACGAGCAGTACTTC
TRBD1,TRBV18,TRBJ2-1,few,CASSPRGTGGPYNEQFF,TGTGCCAGCTCACCAAGAGGAACAGGGGGTCCCTACAATGAGCAGTTCTTC
-,TRBV7-2,TRBJ1-6,-,CASSLIGSGSPLHF,TGTGCCAGCAGCTTAATAGGGAGTGGTTCACCCCTCCACTTT
-,TRBV19,TRBJ1-5,-,CASSQGSNQPQHF,TGTGCCAGTAGTCAGGGGAGCAATCAGCCCCAGCATTTT
-,TRBV4-1,TRBJ1-2,-,CASSQDAGNYGYTF,TGCGCCAGCAGCCAAGATGCAGGGAACTATGGCTACACCTTC
-,TRBV6-1,TRBJ1-1,few,CASSGLLNTEAFF,TGTGCCAGCAGTGGTCTATTGAACACTGAAGCTTTCTTT
TRBD2,TRBV6-1,TRBJ2-7,few,CASRRTSGGYEQYF,TGTGCCAGCAGACGAACTAGCGGGGGATACGAGCAGTACTTC
-,TRBV6-5,TRBJ1-3,-,CASSPQVPSGNTIYF,TGTGCCAGCAGCCCACAGGTGCCCTCTGGAAACACCATATATTTT
-,TRBV5-6,TRBJ1-1,once,CASSLVGEKNTEAFF,TGTGCCAGCAGCTTGGTCGGGGAGAAAAACACTGAAGCTTTCTTT
-,TRBV5-5,TRBJ2-5,once,CASSLRGLETQYF,TGTGCCAGCAGCTTGCGCGGGTTGGAGACCCAGTACTTC
TRBD1,TRBV5-1,TRBJ2-4,-,CASADRVNIQYF,TGCGCCAGCGCTGACAGGGTTAACATTCAGTACTTC
TRBD2,TRBV19,TRBJ2-3,-,CASSGERGGASTDTQYF,TGTGCCAGTAGTGGGGAGCGGGGGGGCGCCAGCACAGATACGCAGTATTTT
-,TRBV27,TRBJ2-3,-,CASRIFQGGNTDTQYF,TGTGCCAGCAGAATTTTCCAGGGGGGAAACACAGATACGCAGTATTTT
TRBD2,TRBV7-2,TRBJ2-3,-,CASSLGGGGADTQYF,TGTGCCAGCAGCCTCGGTGGGGGAGGGGCAGATACGCAGTATTTT